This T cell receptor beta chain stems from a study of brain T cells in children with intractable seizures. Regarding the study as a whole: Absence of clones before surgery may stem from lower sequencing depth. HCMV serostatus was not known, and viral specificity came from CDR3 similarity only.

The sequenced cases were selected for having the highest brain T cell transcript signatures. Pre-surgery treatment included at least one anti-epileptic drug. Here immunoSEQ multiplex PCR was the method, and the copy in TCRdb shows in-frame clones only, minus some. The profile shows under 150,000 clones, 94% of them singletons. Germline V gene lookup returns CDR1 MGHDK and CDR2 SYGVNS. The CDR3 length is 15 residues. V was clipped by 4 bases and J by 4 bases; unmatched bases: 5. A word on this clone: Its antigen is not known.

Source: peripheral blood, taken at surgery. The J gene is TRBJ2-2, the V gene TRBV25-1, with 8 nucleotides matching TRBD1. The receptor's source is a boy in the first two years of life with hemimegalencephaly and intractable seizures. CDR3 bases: TGTGCCAGCAGTGGGCCCAGGGGGCGCACCGGGGAGCTGTTTTTT. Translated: CASSGPRGRTGELFF.